The clone carrying this TCR beta chain was counted at least ten times. The data belong to a study of regulatory T cells in long-lasting Graves disease. Time point meaning: newly diagnosed GD, antithyroid drugs for less than 3 months. PBMC-extracted RNA yielded the TCR library. CDR3 regions were amplified by Arm-PCR using iRepertoire HTBI primers to build TCR beta libraries. TCRdb used MiXCR to reprocess the multiplex PCR reads, holding one entry per CDR3 protein. The table includes 400,000 to 450,000 distinct CDR3 sequences, just under 15% detected once. Looked up from germline, CDR1 is SGHNT and CDR2 is YYREEE (reference sequence). The CDR3 is 16 amino acids. V lost 4 bases and J lost 7, with 18 bases in between. These data were likewise used in another study, on T cells in Graves' hyperthyroidism and ophthalmopathy.

The sequenced sample was peripheral blood mononuclear cells (PBMCs), obtained at new diagnosis, from a patient treated with antithyroid drugs. The TCR was taken from a woman aged 30 to 39 with Graves disease. The rearrangement links TRBV5-4 to TRBJ1-6; possible D gene TRBD1, 6 bases. For the CDR3, the DNA is TGTGCCAGCAGCCTGGAGGCAGGGGTAAAAAATTCACCCCTCCACTTT. Amino acids: CASSLEAGVKNSPLHF. Complete variable domain (other parts from reference TRBV5-4 and TRBJ1-6): ETGVTQSPTHLIKTRGQQVTLRCSSQSGHNTVSWYQQALGQGPQFIFQYYREEENGRGNFPPRFSGLQFPNYSSELNVNALELDDSALYLCASSLEAGVKNSPLHFGNGTRLTVT.